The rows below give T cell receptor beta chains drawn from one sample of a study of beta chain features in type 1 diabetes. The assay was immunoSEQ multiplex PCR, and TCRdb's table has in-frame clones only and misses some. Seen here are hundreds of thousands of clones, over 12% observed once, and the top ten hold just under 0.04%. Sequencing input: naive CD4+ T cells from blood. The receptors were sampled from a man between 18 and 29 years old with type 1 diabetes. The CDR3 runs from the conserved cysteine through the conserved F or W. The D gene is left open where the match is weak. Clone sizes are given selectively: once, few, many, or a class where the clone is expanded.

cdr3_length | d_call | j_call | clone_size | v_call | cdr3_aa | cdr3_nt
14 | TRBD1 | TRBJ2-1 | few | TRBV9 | CASTGTVPSDEQFF | TGTGCCAGCACCGGGACAGTTCCCTCCGATGAGCAGTTCTTC
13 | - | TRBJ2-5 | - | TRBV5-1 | CASSLSGEETQYF | TGCGCCAGCAGCTTGTCGGGAGAAGAGACCCAGTACTTC
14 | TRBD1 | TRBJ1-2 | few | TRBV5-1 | CASSSGTGSYGYTF | TGCGCCAGCAGCTCGGGGACAGGCTCCTATGGCTACACCTTC
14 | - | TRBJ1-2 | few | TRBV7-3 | CASSDRSGNYGYTF | TGTGCCAGCAGCGATAGGAGTGGCAACTATGGCTACACCTTC
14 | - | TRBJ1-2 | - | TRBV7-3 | CASSPAEGSSGYTF | TGTGCCAGCAGCCCGGCCGAAGGGTCGAGTGGCTACACCTTC
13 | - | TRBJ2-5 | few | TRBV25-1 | CASSEPPQETQYF | TGTGCCAGCAGTGAACCCCCCCAGGAGACCCAGTACTTC
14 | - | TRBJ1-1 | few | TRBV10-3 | CAISEGGARTEAFF | TGTGCCATCAGTGAGGGAGGGGCCCGCACTGAAGCTTTCTTT
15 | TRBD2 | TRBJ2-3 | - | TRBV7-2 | CASSSGLAGSDTQYF | TGTGCCAGCAGCTCAGGACTAGCGGGATCAGATACGCAGTATTTT
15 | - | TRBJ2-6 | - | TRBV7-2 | CASSLQSSGANVLTF | TGTGCCAGCAGCCTCCAGAGCTCTGGGGCCAACGTCCTGACTTTC
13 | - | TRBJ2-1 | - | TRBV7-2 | CASSPGVNNEQFF | TGTGCCAGCAGCCCAGGCGTGAACAATGAGCAGTTCTTC
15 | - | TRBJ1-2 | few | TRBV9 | CASSVQYGTSGGYTF | TGTGCCAGCAGCGTTCAATACGGGACATCAGGCGGCTACACCTTC
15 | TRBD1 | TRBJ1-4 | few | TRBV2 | CASTSPGQGEMELFF | TGTGCCAGCACTTCTCCCGGACAGGGGGAAATGGAACTGTTTTTT
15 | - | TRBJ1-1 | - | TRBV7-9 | CASSQGYGELPEAFF | TGTGCCAGCAGTCAAGGCTACGGGGAGCTACCTGAAGCTTTCTTT
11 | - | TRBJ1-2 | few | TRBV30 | CAWEGTYGYTF | TGTGCCTGGGAGGGGACCTATGGCTACACCTTC
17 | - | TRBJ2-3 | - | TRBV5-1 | CASSLNLDSRGTDTQYF | TGCGCCAGCAGCCTGAACCTTGACTCCCGCGGTACAGATACGCAGTATTTT
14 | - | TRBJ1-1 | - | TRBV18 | CASSSTHMNTEAFF | TGTGCCAGCTCATCGACTCATATGAACACTGAAGCTTTCTTT
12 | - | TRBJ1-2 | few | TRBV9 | CASSVGGGGYTF | TGTGCCAGCAGCGTAGGAGGAGGTGGCTACACCTTC
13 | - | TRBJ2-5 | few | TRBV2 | CASSDRDRGTQYF | TGTGCCAGCAGTGACAGGGATCGGGGGACCCAGTACTTC
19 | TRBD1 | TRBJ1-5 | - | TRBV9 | CASSAGPGQGIYSNQPQHF | TGTGCCAGCAGCGCAGGACCGGGACAGGGCATCTATAGCAATCAGCCCCAGCATTTT
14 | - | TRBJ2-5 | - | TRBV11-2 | CASSLVRGLMTQYF | TGTGCCAGCAGCTTAGTCCGGGGGTTGATGACCCAGTACTTC
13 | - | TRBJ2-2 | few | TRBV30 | CAWRARGTGELFF | TGTGCCTGGAGAGCTAGGGGGACCGGGGAGCTGTTTTTT
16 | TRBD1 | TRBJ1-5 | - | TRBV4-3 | CASSQPGQGKNQPQHF | TGCGCCAGCAGCCAACCGGGACAGGGCAAAAATCAGCCCCAGCATTTT